The 2 T cell receptor beta chains given below trace back to one sample, sequenced in a study of identical twins. TCRdb passed the 5' RACE reads through MiXCR, listing each CDR3 protein once. The sample contains 1.5 million to 2 million distinct CDR3 sequences, under 35% of which appear only once. Sequenced input: cord blood. The receptors originated from a newborn girl in good health.

Notes on this clonotype: One junction end disagrees with the germline gene, perhaps due to a read error. V gene TRBV2 combines with J gene TRBJ2-7, with a possible D match to TRBD2 (6 bases). This CDR3 region has 14 residues. In germline, CDR1 is SNHLY, CDR2 FYNNEI. The CDR3 nucleotides are TGCGCCAGCAGTGACCGGGACTTGGACAATGAGCAGTACTTC. This translates into CASSDRDLDNEQYF.

J is TRBJ1-2 and V is TRBV4-2; TRBD1 might be the D (5 bases). Germline-derived CDR1 and CDR2 are LGHNA and YNFKEQ. CDR3 size: 15 residues. V was pared by 4 bases and J by 2 bases, with 14 bases between. CDR3 sequence reads: CASSRGTRANYGYTF. CDR3 coding DNA: TGTGCCAGCAGCCGAGGGACGAGGGCGAACTATGGCTACACCTTC.